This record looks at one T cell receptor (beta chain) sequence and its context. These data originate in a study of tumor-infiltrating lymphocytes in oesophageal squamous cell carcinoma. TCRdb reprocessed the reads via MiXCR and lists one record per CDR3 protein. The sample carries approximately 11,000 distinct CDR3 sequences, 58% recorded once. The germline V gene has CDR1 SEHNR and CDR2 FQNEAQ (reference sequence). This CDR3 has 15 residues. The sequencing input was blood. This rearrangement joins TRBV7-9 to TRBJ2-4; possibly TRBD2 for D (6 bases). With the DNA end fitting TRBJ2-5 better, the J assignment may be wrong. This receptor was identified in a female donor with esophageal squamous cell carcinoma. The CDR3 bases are TGTGCCAGCAGCTTAGTATCGGGCGGGATCGAGACCCAGTACTTC. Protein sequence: CASSLVSGGIETQYF.